This T cell receptor beta chain was retrieved from a study of cytomegalovirus exposure and HLA in healthy donors. PCR was performed using 60 Vbeta and 13 Jbeta primers. Profiled with immunoSEQ multiplex PCR; TCRdb holds only in-frame clones, not every one. This sample has fewer than 200,000 clones, with about four fifths found just once. Worth noting for this clone: The antigen remains unidentified.

Study outcomes and limitations: Both high specificity and high sensitivity reportedly marked the classifier's diagnosis of cytomegalovirus status.

This receptor was obtained from a man aged 45-60 years in good health and CMV-seropositive. Sequences were obtained from PBMCs.

CDR3 in DNA: TGTGCCAGCAGCTTCAACAGTGGCTACACCTTC. Translation gives CASSFNSGYTF. The V call is TRBV5-6, the J call TRBJ1-2; D remains unclear. In germline, CDR1 is SGHDT, CDR2 YYEEEE. The V end was cut by 2 bases, the J end by 7 bases, with 6 bases between. The CDR3 extends over 11 amino acids.